These 9 T cell receptor beta chains were sequenced from one sample in a study of T-cell reconstitution after alpha-beta-depleted transplantation in children. Preparation of the TCRbeta library used unique molecular identifiers. MiXCR, run by TCRdb on the PCR reads, gives a single entry per CDR3 protein. The sample records approximately 1,000,000 distinct CDR3 sequences, roughly 29% being singletons. The sequenced sample was PBMCs, mostly from graft donor cells, obtained 360 days after TCRalphabeta/CD19-depleted stem cell transplant. These TCRs come from a boy in the first two years of life who had a stem cell transplant for SCID, so the T cells may come from the graft donor.

This clonotype was seen at least ten times. The V call is TRBV11-2, the J call TRBJ2-2, with 8 bases fitting TRBD1. The V segment lost 5 bases and the J segment 6 bases; nucleotides outside the gene matches: 8. The CDR3 runs 15 residues. The germline gives CDR1 SGHAT, CDR2 FQNNGV. CDR3 protein: CASSPDRVISGELFF. CDR3 in DNA: TGTGCCAGCAGCCCGGACAGGGTTATTTCCGGGGAGCTGTTTTTT.

V usage is TRBV4-1 and J usage is TRBJ2-7, with D possibly being TRBD1 (6 bases). CDR1 is MGHRA, CDR2 YSYEKL, per germline. Trimming left V 4 bases short and J 1 base short, with 23 bases between. CDR3 length: 18 amino acids. CDR3 residues: CASSPRESGQLASYEQYF. In DNA form, the CDR3 reads TGCGCCAGCAGCCCCAGGGAAAGCGGACAGCTAGCTTCCTACGAGCAGTACTTC.

This chain connects TRBV5-1 to TRBJ2-2; D may match TRBD1 or TRBD2 (5 bases each). Germline V gives CDR1 SGHRS, CDR2 YFSETQ. Deletions cut 0 bases from V and 2 bases from J, with 20 bases between. CDR3 size: 19 residues. The CDR3 DNA is TGCGCCAGCAGCTTGGGGCTGGGACCTAACGGGGAAAACACCGGGGAGCTGTTTTTT. This sequence encodes CASSLGLGPNGENTGELFF. Variable domain in full (rest from reference TRBV5-1 and TRBJ2-2): KAGVTQTPRYLIKTRGQQVTLSCSPISGHRSVSWYQQTPGQGLQFLFEYFSETQRNKGNFPGRFSGRQFSNSRSEMNVSTLELGDSALYLCASSLGLGPNGENTGELFFGEGSRLTVL.

This clonotype was found a few times. V and J are TRBV5-6 and TRBJ2-3; the D is unclear. The CDR3 loop spans 15 amino acids. Trimming removed 1 base from V and 1 base from J, with 10 bases in between. Germline V CDR1 and CDR2: SGHDT, YYEEEE. CDR3 DNA sequence: TGTGCCAGCAGCTTGACGGCTCTTGGCACAGATACGCAGTATTTT. Translation gives CASSLTALGTDTQYF.

This clonotype was found a few times. V gene TRBV4-1 combines with J gene TRBJ1-4; no clear D. CDR3 length: 13 residues. From germline, CDR1 is MGHRA and CDR2 YSYEKL. The V gene lost 1 base and the J gene lost 13 bases, with 13 bases spanning the gap. CDR3 DNA: TGCGCCAGCAGCCAAGTTGCCGGACTGGGACTGTTTTTT. It translates to CASSQVAGLGLFF.

The chain couples TRBV5-1 to TRBJ2-7; D may be TRBD2 (6 bases). This CDR3 comprises 15 residues. Germline lookup yields CDR1 SGHRS and CDR2 YFSETQ. V lost 0 bases to trimming and J lost 3 bases, with 13 bases between them. For the CDR3, the DNA is TGCGCCAGCAGCTTGGACGGGACTCCCTTCTACGAGCAGTACTTC. As protein: CASSLDGTPFYEQYF.

V is TRBV15 and J is TRBJ2-7; TRBD1 aligns across 7 bases. CDR3 length equals 13 residues. After removal of 5 bases from V and 3 bases from J, the junction contained 4 bases not matched to a gene. Per germline, CDR1 LNHNV and CDR2 YYDKDF (reference sequence). DNA of the CDR3: TGTGCCACCAGCGTGGACAGGTACTACGAGCAGTACTTC. Protein: CATSVDRYYEQYF.

The gene calls are TRBV7-9 and TRBJ1-2; 8 nucleotides match TRBD1. This CDR3 has 16 residues. Germline V lookup: CDR1 SEHNR, CDR2 FQNEAQ (reference sequence). V was pared by 4 bases and J by 3 bases, with 10 bases of the junction left unmatched. Here the CDR3 DNA reads TGTGCCAGCAGCTCATCCTCCCAGGGGGCTGACTATGGCTACACCTTC. Residues: CASSSSSQGADYGYTF.

The V gene is TRBV6-5, the J gene TRBJ2-7; D remains ambiguous. Germline V gene sequence: CDR1 MNHEY, CDR2 SVGAGI. Trimming took 3 bases from V and 2 from J, leaving 11 bases between them. There are 14 residues in the CDR3. CDR3 nucleotides: TGTGCCAGCAGTTATTCAACACCGACCTACGAGCAGTACTTC. Translating gives CASSYSTPTYEQYF.